The rows below give T cell receptor beta chains drawn from one sample of a study of cytomegalovirus exposure and HLA in healthy donors. The assay was immunoSEQ multiplex PCR, and TCRdb's table has in-frame clones only and misses some. In the table there are hundreds of thousands of clones, 75% to 90% of which are singletons. The sequenced material came from PBMCs. Every receptor here comes from a woman aged 18-29 years in good health and CMV-seronegative. Both conserved end residues are part of each CDR3. The D gene is left open where the match is weak. Where a row states a size, it is once, few, many or the class of an expanded clone; other rows omit it.

>.|.|TRBV11-3|TRBJ2-1
TGTGCCAGCAGCTCGGGGGATGAGCAGTTCTTC
CASSSGDEQFF
>.|TRBD1|TRBV7-2|TRBJ2-3
TGTGCCAGCAGCTCTGACAGGGCCACAGATACGCAGTATTTT
CASSSDRATDTQYF
>.|TRBD1|TRBV28|TRBJ2-7
TGTGCCAGCAGTGACGGGGACAGTTTCTCCTACGAGCAGTACTTC
CASSDGDSFSYEQYF
>.|TRBD2|TRBV5-1|TRBJ2-5
TGCGCCAGCCAGACTAGCGGGAGAGAGACCCAGTACTTC
CASQTSGRETQYF
>.|TRBD2|TRBV4-2|TRBJ2-1
TGTGCCAGCAGCCAAGATCTGGGGCGGGGGGGCCGGAATGAGCAGTTCTTC
CASSQDLGRGGRNEQFF
>.|.|TRBV6-1|TRBJ1-5
TGTGCCAGCAGTGCTGGGCAGGGCGGTCAGCCCCAGCATTTT
CASSAGQGGQPQHF
>few|.|TRBV29-1|TRBJ1-3
TGCAGCGTTGTGACTAGCTCTGGAAACACCATATATTTT
CSVVTSSGNTIYF
>.|.|TRBV21-1|TRBJ1-5
TGTGCCAGCAGCAGCTACAGGGGGCAGGGGCAGCCCCAGCATTTT
CASSSYRGQGQPQHF
>few|.|TRBV6-1|TRBJ1-1
TGTGCCAGCAGTGAAATAATGAACACTGAAGCTTTCTTT
CASSEIMNTEAFF
>.|.|TRBV5-1|TRBJ2-3
TGCGCCAGCAGCTTAACTAGACCAGATACGCAGTATTTT
CASSLTRPDTQYF
>.|.|TRBV27|TRBJ2-2
TGTGCCAGCAGTTTAGTCTGGGGAGTCAACACCGGGGAGCTGTTTTTT
CASSLVWGVNTGELFF
>few|TRBD1|TRBV30|TRBJ2-7
TGTGCCTGTGCACAGGGGGCTCTATCGGACGAGCAGTACTTC
CACAQGALSDEQYF
>once|.|TRBV6-5|TRBJ2-7
TGTGCCAGCAGCCTTCAGGGGGGATCCTCCTACGAGCAGTACTTC
CASSLQGGSSYEQYF
>few|TRBD1|TRBV7-8|TRBJ1-1
TGTGCCAGCAGCCCCCGGGACAGGGTGGGGGGCACTGAAGCTTTCTTT
CASSPRDRVGGTEAFF
>.|TRBD1|TRBV6-1|TRBJ1-2
TGTGCCAGCAGTGGAGGGACAGGGGATGGCTACACCTTC
CASSGGTGDGYTF
>once|.|TRBV6-6|TRBJ1-1
TGTGCCAGCAGTTACTCTCGGGGAGATAACACTGAAGCTTTCTTT
CASSYSRGDNTEAFF
>.|.|TRBV27|TRBJ2-2
TGTGCCAGCAGTCCCACGCGAGGCACCGGGGAGCTGTTTTTT
CASSPTRGTGELFF
>.|.|TRBV14|TRBJ1-2
TGTGCCAGCAGCCAAGGATTGGGTTTAGCTCACTATGGCTACACCTTC
CASSQGLGLAHYGYTF
>.|TRBD1|TRBV28|TRBJ1-1
TGTGCCAGCAGTTTATGGGGCGACGGACAGGTTAACACTGAAGCTTTCTTT
CASSLWGDGQVNTEAFF
>.|.|TRBV5-1|TRBJ1-5
TGCGCCAGCAGCCCCACACCCCAGGGCTTAAATCAGCCCCAGCATTTT
CASSPTPQGLNQPQHF
>.|.|TRBV6-1|TRBJ1-2
TGTGCCAGCAGCGAAGACAGGCGCTATGGCTACACCTTC
CASSEDRRYGYTF
>.|.|TRBV7-8|TRBJ2-1
TGTGCCAGCAGCCCCGATCGACTAGTCGGCAATGAGCAGTTCTTC
CASSPDRLVGNEQFF
>.|.|TRBV6-5|TRBJ1-2
TGTGCCAGCAGTTACGAGGCCAACTATGGCTACACCTTC
CASSYEANYGYTF
>.|TRBD1|TRBV7-6|TRBJ2-1
TGTGCCAGCAGCCGAACCTCTCTGACAGGGTCCAATGAGCAGTTCTTC
CASSRTSLTGSNEQFF
>few|.|TRBV9|TRBJ2-7
TGTGCCAGCAGCGGCGCGGGCCAGAACTACGAGCAGTACTTC
CASSGAGQNYEQYF
>.|.|TRBV6-1|TRBJ2-7
TGTGCCAGCAGTCCCTCTGTAATGAGGGAGCAGTACTTC
CASSPSVMREQYF
>.|TRBD2|TRBV5-4|TRBJ2-2
TGTGCCAGCAGCTCCCTAGCGGGGATTTTAACCGGGGAGCTGTTTTTT
CASSSLAGILTGELFF
>.|.|TRBV10-3|TRBJ2-7
TGTGCCACCGCAGTGGGCGCAAACCCCTACGAGCAGTACTTC
CATAVGANPYEQYF
>.|TRBD2|TRBV2|TRBJ2-5
TGTGCCAGCAGTGAGACTAGCGGGGGTCAAGAGACCCAGTACTTC
CASSETSGGQETQYF
>.|TRBD2|TRBV6-1|TRBJ2-2
TGTGCCAGCAGTGAAGAGGCGGGAGGGATCCGGGAGCTGTTTTTT
CASSEEAGGIRELFF
>.|.|TRBV2|TRBJ2-3
TGTGCCAGCAGCCCCGAGTATTTT
CASSPEYF
>.|.|TRBV4-2|TRBJ1-1
TGTGCCAGCAGCCGTTTGCCGGGGGACACTGAAGCTTTCTTT
CASSRLPGDTEAFF
>.|.|TRBV5-1|TRBJ2-3
TGCGCCAGCCGGTTGACGGCGGGTGGGAGCACAGATACGCAGTATTTT
CASRLTAGGSTDTQYF
>.|TRBD1|TRBV11-2|TRBJ1-3
TGTGCCAGCAGCTCCCTCCCCCGGGACAGGGGAAACACCATATATTTT
CASSSLPRDRGNTIYF
>.|.|TRBV11-2|TRBJ1-2
TGTGCCAGCAGCTTAGATCAAGGGGTGGGCTACACCTTC
CASSLDQGVGYTF
>.|.|TRBV7-2|TRBJ2-7
TGTGCCAGCAGCTTAGAGCGTAGGAGCTCCTACGAGCAGTACTTC
CASSLERRSSYEQYF
>.|.|TRBV6-5|TRBJ1-4
TGTGCCAGCAGTTTGGAGGTTTCGAGGAATGAAAAACTGTTTTTT
CASSLEVSRNEKLFF
>.|.|TRBV15|TRBJ1-1
TGTGCCACCAGCGGGGCACCGCCGGTGGCTGAAGCTTTCTTT
CATSGAPPVAEAFF
>.|.|TRBV2|TRBJ1-3
TGTGCCAGCTCGACAGACGGCCCTGGAAACACCATATATTTT
CASSTDGPGNTIYF
>.|TRBD1|TRBV5-4|TRBJ1-5
TGTGCCAGCAGCTCCCGACAGGGTAGGAGCAATCAGCCCCAGCATTTT
CASSSRQGRSNQPQHF
>.|TRBD1|TRBV2|TRBJ1-1
TGTGCCAGCAGTTTACAGGGGGCTCGTGTCGCTGAAGCTTTCTTT
CASSLQGARVAEAFF
>.|TRBD1|TRBV10-1|TRBJ1-2
TGCGCCAGCAGTGCGGACAGGACGTATGGTGGCTACACCTTC
CASSADRTYGGYTF
>once|.|TRBV30|TRBJ2-7
TGTGCCTGGGGGGCTTCCTACGAGCAGTACTTC
CAWGASYEQYF
>.|TRBD1|TRBV27|TRBJ2-6
TGTGCCAGCAGTCCAACCAACCCTTCCGGGACAGGAACCTCTGGGGCCAACGTCCTGACTTTC
CASSPTNPSGTGTSGANVLTF
>.|.|TRBV27|TRBJ2-7
TGTGCCAGCAGTTTAAATTCATTCTACGAGCAGTACTTC
CASSLNSFYEQYF
>.|.|TRBV27|TRBJ2-7
TGTGCCAGCAGTTTAAGTGCGGGGCACTCCTACGAGCAGTACTTC
CASSLSAGHSYEQYF
>.|.|TRBV27|TRBJ1-1
TGTGCCAGCAGTTTATTCAGGAACACTGAAGCTTTCTTT
CASSLFRNTEAFF
>.|.|TRBV5-1|TRBJ1-1
TGCGCCAGCAGATTAGCGCGACAGGTTGGCACTGAAGCTTTCTTT
CASRLARQVGTEAFF
>.|TRBD1|TRBV27|TRBJ1-1
TGTGCCAGCAGTTTCTCCAGGGGGCAGCGAGCTTTCTTT
CASSFSRGQRAFF
>.|.|TRBV2|TRBJ1-2
TGTGCCAGCAGTGAATTGGGGGCGAACTATGGCTACACCTTC
CASSELGANYGYTF
>.|TRBD1|TRBV28|TRBJ1-2
TGTGCCAGCCTCAATTGGGGGGACAGGGGCTACACCTTC
CASLNWGDRGYTF
>.|TRBD1|TRBV6-1|TRBJ2-7
TGTGCCAGCAGTGGACTTAGGGTTGGGACAGGGCGCGAGCAGTACTTC
CASSGLRVGTGREQYF
>.|.|TRBV7-6|TRBJ2-1
TGTGCCAGCAGCTTACGGAGCCTAGCGCTATACAATGAGCAGTTCTTC
CASSLRSLALYNEQFF
>.|TRBD1|TRBV4-1|TRBJ1-2
TGCGCCAGCAGCCAAGATAGGACAGGGATCGATGGCTACACCTTC
CASSQDRTGIDGYTF
>.|.|TRBV7-3|TRBJ2-2
TGTGCCAGCAGCTCCGGAGGCTCGGTGTACACCGGGGAGCTGTTTTTT
CASSSGGSVYTGELFF
>.|.|TRBV27|TRBJ1-2
TGTGCCAGCAGTTCTACACCAGGATTTAACTATGGCTACACCTTC
CASSSTPGFNYGYTF
>.|TRBD2|TRBV7-9|TRBJ2-7
TGTGCCAGCAGCTTGAGACTAGCGGGGACATCCTACGAGCAGTACTTC
CASSLRLAGTSYEQYF